One and the same sample provided the 22 T cell receptor beta chains below, sequenced in a study of Graves' ophthalmopathy and Graves' hyperthyroidism. RNA transcripts provided the template for amplifying TCR beta CDR3 regions. The first-round RT-PCR employed HTBI primers together with the Qiagen OneStep RT-PCR kit. A multiplex PCR was then performed as the second round. Via MiXCR, TCRdb re-called the multiplex PCR reads, giving one row per CDR3 protein. This sample has 300,000 to 400,000 distinct CDR3 sequences; approximately 18% occur once, and the top ten carry 2.4%. Material: peripheral blood. The receptors here all came from an adult woman with stable Graves' hyperthyroidism.

Remarks on this clonotype: A junction boundary mismatches the germline segment, possibly from a read error. The rearrangement joins TRBV3-1 to TRBJ2-7, with D uncertain. Per the germline V gene, CDR1 is LGHDT and CDR2 is YNNKEL (reference sequence). The CDR3 consists of 15 residues. CDR3: CACSQRLESSYEQYF. The CDR3 DNA sequence: TGTGCCTGCAGCCAAAGACTGGAGAGCTCCTACGAGCAGTACTTC.

V usage is TRBV7-9 and J usage is TRBJ1-3; D call uncertain. The germline V and J ends were trimmed by 5 bases and 6 bases, with 8 bases remaining between them. CDR1 is SEHNR and CDR2 is FQNEAQ in the germline V gene (reference sequence). The CDR3 runs to 12 residues. In DNA, the CDR3 is TGTGCCAGCAGCACGAGACAAAACACCATATATTTT. Residues: CASSTRQNTIYF.

There are many counts of this clonotype. This chain joins TRBV10-2 and TRBJ1-2; D might be TRBD1 (6 bases). Trimming stripped 7 bases from V and 0 bases from J, with 15 bases between. Looked up from germline, CDR1 is WSHSY and CDR2 is SAAADI. The CDR3 covers 15 residues. The CDR3 DNA is TGCGCCAGCAACGAAAACACAGGGTCTAACTATGGCTACACCTTC. Its translation: CASNENTGSNYGYTF.

This clonotype was observed many times. The chain is built from TRBV30 and TRBJ2-7, with D maybe TRBD2 (6 bases). Germline V CDR1 and CDR2: GTSNPN, SVGIG (reference sequence). The CDR3 spans 14 residues. The V end lost 0 bases, the J end lost 5 bases, and 14 bases lay between the germline ends. This CDR3 reads CAWSVPGEVNEQYF. The CDR3 DNA follows: TGTGCCTGGAGTGTACCCGGGGAGGTGAACGAGCAGTACTTC. Full variable domain (missing parts from reference TRBV30 and TRBJ2-7): SQTIHQWPATLVQPVGSPLSLECTVEGTSNPNLYWYRQAAGRGLQLLFYSVGIGQISSEVPQNLSASRPQDRQFILSSKKLLLSDSGFYLCAWSVPGEVNEQYFGPGTRLTVT.

This clonotype appeared many times. This chain links TRBV11-2 with TRBJ2-5; D gene uncertain. V was clipped by 5 bases and J by 0 bases, with 13 bases between them. This CDR3 has 15 residues. Germline V gene sequence: CDR1 SGHAT, CDR2 FQNNGV. CDR3 coding DNA: TGTGCCAGCAGCCCCTTCCTCCGGGACCAAGAGACCCAGTACTTC. This sequence encodes CASSPFLRDQETQYF.

In its sample, this clonotype was seen many times. The chain is built from TRBV12-3 or TRBV12-4 and TRBJ1-1; no firm D call. With 7 bases removed from V and 4 bases from J, the gap between germline ends came to 16 bases. This CDR3 region has 14 residues. As DNA, the CDR3 is TGTGCCAGCACCACGGTCGTGGGGAGCACTGAAGCTTTCTTT. Translating it yields CASTTVVGSTEAFF.

The table lists this clonotype with many counts. The CDR3, as DNA: TGTGCCAGCAGGCCTCTGGGGTCTGGTATCTATGGCTACACCTTC. It is translated as CASRPLGSGIYGYTF. The genes are TRBV27 and TRBJ1-2; D is ambiguous. Germline-derived CDR1 and CDR2 are MNHEY and SMNVEV (reference sequence). Trimming removed 6 bases from V and 4 bases from J, with 18 bases in between. This CDR3 contains 15 residues.

This clonotype was seen repeatedly, ten times or more. The chain couples TRBV9 to TRBJ2-7, with TRBD1 matching 7 bases. V trimming: 3 bases; J trimming: 6 bases; junction bases outside the gene matches: 9. The CDR3 sequence is 14 residues long. The germline V gene has CDR1 SGDLS and CDR2 YYNGEE. CDR3 amino acids: CASSAYRQGVEQYF. Written as DNA, the CDR3 is TGTGCCAGCAGCGCCTATCGTCAGGGGGTCGAGCAGTACTTC. Full variable domain (remainder filled in from reference TRBV9 and TRBJ2-7): DSGVTQTPKHLITATGQRVTLRCSPRSGDLSVYWYQQSLDQGLQFLIQYYNGEERAKGNILERFSAQQFPDLHSELNLSSLELGDSALYFCASSAYRQGVEQYFGPGTRLTVT.

CDR3 bases: TGTGCCAGCGCACTACCGTGGCCGAATCAGCCCCAGCATTTT. This gives the protein CASALPWPNQPQHF. This rearrangement joins TRBV27 to TRBJ1-5; no clear D gene. Trimming pared 8 bases from V and 4 bases from J, leaving 15 bases between. CDR1 is MNHEY and CDR2 is SMNVEV in the germline V gene (reference sequence). The CDR3 contains 14 residues.

This clonotype was counted many times. The chain links TRBV28 to TRBJ2-7, with a possible D match to TRBD2 (6 bases). The germline V and J ends were trimmed by 6 bases and 6 bases, with 9 bases remaining between them. The CDR3 runs to 11 residues. The V gene's germline CDR1 is MDHEN and CDR2 SYDVKM. The CDR3 is CASRSGVEQYF. The CDR3 DNA reads as TGTGCCAGCAGGTCGGGGGTCGAGCAGTACTTC.

This clonotype was observed a handful of times. This may be a read error: a much more frequent sequence differs by one nucleotide. Since the CDR3 does not end with the conserved phenylalanine or tryptophan, this likely comes from a read error. The chain recombines TRBV19 with TRBJ2-7; 8 bases align to TRBD2. Germline V CDR1 and CDR2: LNHDA, SQIVND (reference sequence). This CDR3 has 15 amino acids. The junction had 4 bases not matched to a gene; V was cut back by 0 bases and J by 3 bases. In nucleotides, the CDR3 is TGTGCCAGTAGTATAGATCTACTAGCGGTCTACGAGCAGTACCTC. It is translated as CASSIDLLAVYEQYL.

This clonotype was seen many times. The chain combines TRBV27 with TRBJ2-5; D might be TRBD2 (6 bases). Germline V lookup: CDR1 MNHEY, CDR2 SMNVEV (reference sequence). The CDR3 has 14 residues. With 2 bases removed from V and 5 bases from J, the gap between germline ends came to 12 bases. CDR3 sequence: CASSLREKVETQYF. CDR3 sequence (DNA): TGTGCCAGCAGTTTACGGGAGAAGGTGGAGACCCAGTACTTC.

There are many counts of this clonotype. This chain links TRBV12-3 or TRBV12-4 with TRBJ2-7, with D perhaps matching TRBD2 (6 bases). The V and J ends lost 6 bases and 6 bases respectively, with 15 bases between them. CDR3 length: 13 amino acids. The CDR3 here is CASSPGTLGEQYF. CDR3 DNA sequence: TGTGCCAGCAGCCCAGGGACTCTGGGCGAGCAGTACTTC.

This clonotype occurred many times. A read error may account for a junction end that differs from germline. The chain uses TRBV6-5 and TRBJ2-7; the D is unclear. In germline, CDR1 is MNHEY, CDR2 SVGAGI. CDR3 length: 15 residues. This chain's CDR3 is CASSYSPQGLYEQHF. DNA of the CDR3: TGTGCCAGCAGTTACTCACCGCAAGGTCTCTACGAGCAGCACTTC.

The J gene is TRBJ2-5, the V gene TRBV9; TRBD2 aligns across 9 bases. J lost 4 bases, V lost 0 bases, and 10 bases had no gene match. Germline V gene lookup returns CDR1 SGDLS and CDR2 YYNGEE. This CDR3 comprises 17 residues. CDR3 protein: CASSVVHSGRMGETQYF. The CDR3, as DNA: TGTGCCAGCAGCGTAGTCCATAGCGGGAGAATGGGAGAGACCCAGTACTTC.

In its sample, this clonotype was seen many times. The genes are TRBV19 and TRBJ2-2, with a weak D call TRBD1 (5 bases). CDR3 length equals 12 residues. CDR1 is LNHDA, CDR2 SQIVND, per germline (reference sequence). The V end lost 5 bases, the J end lost 6 bases, and 7 bases lay between the germline ends. CDR3 protein: CASSAGSGELFF. The CDR3, as DNA: TGTGCCAGTAGTGCAGGGTCCGGGGAGCTGTTTTTT. The full variable domain, completed using reference TRBV19 and TRBJ2-2, is DGGITQSPKYLFRKEGQNVTLSCEQNLNHDAMYWYRQDPGQGLRLIYYSQIVNDFQKGDIAEGYSVSREKKESFPLTVTSAQKNPTAFYLCASSAGSGELFFGEGSRLTVL.

In its sample, this clonotype was seen many times. The rearrangement uses TRBV12-3 or TRBV12-4 and TRBJ2-7; D is uncertain. The CDR3 is made up of 14 amino acids. V was shortened by 3 bases and J by 9 bases, with 18 bases between the two germline ends. This chain's CDR3 is CASSFSQVPFGQYF. For the CDR3, the DNA is TGTGCCAGCAGTTTTAGTCAGGTCCCCTTCGGGCAGTACTTC.

This clonotype has ten or more counts. This sequence joins TRBV6-1 and TRBJ2-2, with TRBD2 matching over 7 bases. The germline V gene has CDR1 MNHNS and CDR2 SASEGT. The CDR3 length is 14 residues. With V trimmed by 5 bases and J by 9 bases, 9 bases remained unmatched. CDR3 protein: CASSRTSQHRELFF. The DNA of the CDR3 is TGTGCCAGCAGTCGGACTAGTCAACACCGGGAGCTGTTTTTT.

This clonotype was counted many times. This sequence joins TRBV29-1 and TRBJ1-1; D is undetermined. The CDR3 consists of 13 residues. V was pared by 8 bases and J by 0 bases, with 13 bases between. CDR1 and CDR2 (germline): SQVTM, ANQGSEA. The CDR3 DNA reads TGCAGCCTTTATGACGGACTGAACACTGAAGCTTTCTTT. This codes for CSLYDGLNTEAFF.

This clonotype was seen ten or more times. V usage is TRBV5-6 and J usage is TRBJ2-7; TRBD1 matches at 10 bases. The CDR3 has 14 amino acids. Per germline, CDR1 SGHDT and CDR2 YYEEEE. V trimming: 3 bases; J trimming: 2 bases; junction bases outside the gene matches: 2. Here the CDR3 DNA reads TGTGCCAGCAGCTGGGACAGGGGAACCTACGAGCAGTACTTC. It specifies CASSWDRGTYEQYF.

In its sample, this clonotype was seen many times. The chain is built from TRBV28 and TRBJ1-1; 7 positions match TRBD1. The junction had 9 bases not matched to a gene; V was cut back by 11 bases and J by 0 bases. Germline loops: CDR1 MDHEN, CDR2 SYDVKM. The length of the CDR3 is 14 residues. The CDR3 sequence: CASSPTGLNTEAFF. For the CDR3, the DNA is TGTGCCTCATCACCGACAGGGTTGAACACTGAAGCTTTCTTT.

In its sample, this clonotype was seen many times. The chain recombines TRBV6-5 with TRBJ2-7, with D hard to call. Trimming cost V 2 bases and J 7 bases, with 6 bases left between them. The germline CDR1 and CDR2 sequences are MNHEY and SVGAGI. CDR3 length equals 11 residues. Written as DNA, the CDR3 is TGTGCCAGCAGTTACCGCGAGGAGCAGTACTTC. Protein sequence: CASSYREEQYF.